Following are 2 T cell receptor beta chains from one sample sequenced in a study of blood T cell repertoires in COVID-19 (dated by TCRdb to the early 2020s). The library was built by means of the immunoSEQ multiplex PCR assay. Imported from immuneACCESS, the table was reduced by TCRdb to in-frame sequences with V and J called. These copies leave out some clones; in studies compared against another copy, an unresolved V gene accounts for under half, and the cause of the remainder is not known. Counted in this sample were tens of thousands of clones; 85% to 95% of them appeared once. The ten largest clonotypes hold around 4.3% of the sample. Sequenced input: peripheral blood. The receptors shown here come from a man aged 45-65 years with active COVID-19.

V and J are TRBV7-9 and TRBJ2-7; D is perhaps TRBD1 (6 bases). CDR3 length equals 13 residues. Looked up from germline, CDR1 is SEHNR and CDR2 is FQNEAQ (reference sequence). The germline V and J ends were trimmed by 6 bases and 9 bases, with 18 bases remaining between them. CDR3 bases: TGTGCCAGCAGACCCCGGGACACTGGCGCGCAGTACTTC. This sequence encodes CASRPRDTGAQYF.

This clone has only one observation. The chain couples TRBV6-5 to TRBJ1-5, with TRBD1 matching 7 bases. CDR1 is MNHEY and CDR2 is SVGAGI in the germline V gene. Germline trimming cut 11 bases from V and 1 base from J; bases unmatched to any gene: 11. There are 15 residues in the CDR3. CDR3 in DNA: TGTGCCGGATCAAAACAGGGGTGGAGCAATCAGCCCCAGCATTTT. Translation: CAGSKQGWSNQPQHF.